One and the same sample provided the 2 T cell receptor beta chains below, sequenced in a study of PD-L1 blockade in urothelial cancer. Some clones are missing from TCRdb's copy, which holds only in-frame ones; the method was immunoSEQ multiplex PCR. The sample consists of 80,000 to 130,000 clones, roughly nine tenths of them appearing once. Sequences were derived from PBMCs, sampled around atezolizumab (anti-PD-L1) treatment. These receptors all stem from a woman over 75 with urothelial cancer.

The chain is built from TRBV7-3 and TRBJ1-1; D is undetermined. The V end lost 5 bases, the J end lost 10 bases, and 17 bases lay between the germline ends. Germline CDR1 SGHTA, CDR2 FQGTGA. The CDR3 is made up of 13 amino acids. The CDR3 sequence is CASSPAGPAGAFF. The CDR3 nucleotides read TGTGCCAGCAGCCCCGCCGGACCGGCGGGAGCTTTCTTT.

CDR3 DNA sequence: TGTGCCATCGGGGGAGGGGGACTAGCGGGCTACAATGAGCAGTTCTTC. This gives the protein CAIGGGGLAGYNEQFF. The chain carries TRBV28 and TRBJ2-1; 12 bases match TRBD2. The ends lost 10 bases at V and 3 bases at J; junction bases unmatched: 10. CDR3 length: 16 residues. Per the germline V gene, CDR1 is MDHEN and CDR2 is SYDVKM. Supplemented by reference TRBV28 and TRBJ2-1, the full variable domain reads DVKVTQSSRYLVKRTGEKVFLECVQDMDHENMFWYRQDPGLGLRLIYFSYDVKMKEKGDIPEGYSVSREKKERFSLILESASTNQTSMYLCAIGGGGLAGYNEQFFGPGTRLTVL.